What follows is one T cell receptor (beta chain) and its context. Its antigen remains unidentified. CDR1 and CDR2 from the germline V gene are SGHAT and FQNNGV. V lost 5 bases to trimming and J lost 8 bases; unmatched junction nucleotides: 3. The CDR3 runs 15 residues. The PCR used 60 Vbeta and 13 Jbeta primers. Libraries were prepared by immunoSEQ multiplex PCR; TCRdb keeps only in-frame clonotypes and omits some of them. This repertoire shows 150,000 to 200,000 clones, 77% found once; its top ten account for about 1.5%. The data were obtained in a study of cytomegalovirus exposure and HLA in healthy donors. Study at large: The Caucasian-associated ancestry cluster contained about 80% of the approximately 400 genotyped donors. Broader study findings: Follow-up analysis later connected one missense variant in DCLRE1C with trimming of TCR beta V- and J-genes. Most TCR beta V segments were productive about 87% or about 30% of the time in an earlier analysis. A likely sequencing artifact accounted for one observed cluster of highly shared sequence variants.

The source material was PBMCs. V and J are TRBV11-2 and TRBJ2-2; 15 nucleotides match TRBD2. This receptor was taken from a woman in her thirties in good health and CMV-seronegative. For the CDR3, the DNA is TGTGCCAGCAGCCGGACTAGCGGGGGGGAAGGGGAGCTGTTTTTT. This gives the protein CASSRTSGGEGELFF. Full variable domain (outside the CDR3, taken from reference TRBV11-2 and TRBJ2-2): EAGVAQSPRYKIIEKRQSVAFWCNPISGHATLYWYQQILGQGPKLLIQFQNNGVVDDSQLPKDRFSAERLKGVDSTLKIQPAKLEDSAVYLCASSRTSGGEGELFFGEGSRLTVL.